These T cell receptor beta chains were read from a single sample in a study of blood T cell repertoires in COVID-19. The method was immunoSEQ multiplex PCR; TCRdb's version includes in-frame clones alone and lacks a portion of them. The sample holds about 130,000 clones; roughly four fifths are singletons and the top ten take approximately 10%. Sequenced material: PBMCs or T cells enriched from blood (not recorded which). The receptors stem from a man aged 45-65 years who had recovered from COVID-19. Each CDR3 is given with its conserved first and last residue. Fields, in order: J gene, V gene, clone size, D gene, CDR3 DNA, CDR3 protein. The D gene is left open where the match is weak. The size entry is marked missing in some rows and otherwise reads once, few, many or a size class.

>TRBJ2-1|TRBV27|-|-
TGTGCCAGCAGTTTAGGGAGGCTAGGCCACAATGAGCAGTTCTTC
CASSLGRLGHNEQFF
>TRBJ2-2|TRBV3-1/TRBV3-2|-|TRBD2
TGTGCCGCCCGGACTAGCGGGGGGCCCTTGTCCGGGGAGCTGTTTTTT
CAARTSGGPLSGELFF
>TRBJ1-4|TRBV12-5|-|TRBD1
TGTGCTAGTGGGAACAACGAACGGACAGGGGGGATACTGGAAAAACTGTTTTTT
CASGNNERTGGILEKLFF
>TRBJ2-1|TRBV5-4|many|-
TGTGCCAGCAGCCCGGCGGTGCCAGGGGCTTACAATGAGCAGTTCTTC
CASSPAVPGAYNEQFF
>TRBJ2-5|TRBV6-5|-|-
TGTGCCAGCAGTTGGGGAGGACACGAGACCCAGTACTTC
CASSWGGHETQYF
>TRBJ2-6|TRBV9|-|-
TGTGCCAGCAGCGCAGGGGGGACTAGGAGCTCTGGGGCCAACGTCCTGACTTTC
CASSAGGTRSSGANVLTF
>TRBJ1-5|TRBV5-6|-|-
TGTGCCAGCAGCTTGGGCGGGTATAGCAATCAGCCCCAGCATTTT
CASSLGGYSNQPQHF
>TRBJ2-1|TRBV28|-|TRBD2
TGTGCCGGGGGGGGGAACTCCTACAATGAGCAGTTCTTC
CAGGGNSYNEQFF
>TRBJ1-2|TRBV28|-|-
TGTGCCAGCAGTAGCCCAACAGCCTATGGCTACACCTTC
CASSSPTAYGYTF
>TRBJ2-3|TRBV6-9|-|-
TGTGCCAGCAGTTATCCCCGGGACACAAGCACAGATACGCAGTATTTT
CASSYPRDTSTDTQYF
>TRBJ2-3|TRBV18|-|TRBD2
TGTGCCAGCTCACCACGAGCGGGGGATCATAGCACAGATACGCAGTATTTT
CASSPRAGDHSTDTQYF
>TRBJ1-2|TRBV7-2|-|-
TGTGCCAGCAGCTTAGATCCTTCGGTTTATGGCTACACCTTC
CASSLDPSVYGYTF
>TRBJ1-5|TRBV7-2|-|-
TGTGCCAGCAGCTTAAGAGGGGGAATGGAAGGTCAGCCCCAGCATTTT
CASSLRGGMEGQPQHF
>TRBJ1-6|TRBV19|-|TRBD1
TGTGCCAGTAGTATAGGGGACAGGTACAATTCACCCCTCCACTTT
CASSIGDRYNSPLHF
>TRBJ2-2|TRBV5-8|-|TRBD2
TGTGCCAGCAGCTTGGGACTAGCGGGGCTTAACACCGGGGAGCTGTTTTTT
CASSLGLAGLNTGELFF
>TRBJ1-4|TRBV9|once|-
TGTGCCAGCAGCGTACAGGGCTCAAATGAAAAACTGTTTTTT
CASSVQGSNEKLFF
>TRBJ1-1|TRBV9|-|TRBD1
TGTGCCAGCAGCCCGAGGGACAGGGGGCAACGCACTGAAGCTTTCTTT
CASSPRDRGQRTEAFF
>TRBJ2-1|TRBV30|-|-
TGTGCCTGGAGTAAAAAGGGACTAGGGGGCGATGAGCAGTTCTTC
CAWSKKGLGGDEQFF
>TRBJ2-3|TRBV28|-|-
TGTGCCAGCAGTCTGGACAGCAGCACAGATACGCAGTATTTT
CASSLDSSTDTQYF
>TRBJ1-1|TRBV19|-|TRBD1
TGTGCCAGTACCTACCGGACAGGTCTATCGTTT
CASTYRTGLSF
>TRBJ1-2|TRBV6-2/TRBV6-3|-|-
TGTGCCAGCAGTTATGGGCAGAACTATGGCTACACCTTC
CASSYGQNYGYTF
>TRBJ1-6|TRBV6-5|once|-
TGTGCCAGCAGTTTCTCCAGGGGTTCACCCCTCCACTTT
CASSFSRGSPLHF
>TRBJ1-2|TRBV14|-|-
TGTGCCAGCAGCCAAGTCAGGGGTTCACTCTATGGCTACACCTTC
CASSQVRGSLYGYTF
>TRBJ2-2|TRBV7-9|-|TRBD1
TGTGCCAGCAGCTTAAAGGGGGCCGACGGGGAGCTGTTTTTT
CASSLKGADGELFF
>TRBJ2-2|TRBV5-5|few|-
TGTGCCAGCAGCTTTACCAGGGTCGGGGAGCTGTTTTTT
CASSFTRVGELFF
>TRBJ2-7|TRBV6-2/TRBV6-3|-|TRBD2
TGTGCCAGCAGCCGCATGACTAGCGGGGGCTCTAACTTCACCTACGAGCAGTACTTC
CASSRMTSGGSNFTYEQYF
>TRBJ1-2|TRBV15|-|TRBD1
TGTGCCACCAGCAGCAGACAGGGAAGCTACACCTTC
CATSSRQGSYTF
>TRBJ2-3|TRBV5-8|-|TRBD1
TGTGCCAGCAGCTTGGGGACAGGGGGCTTCATTACAGATACGCAGTATTTT
CASSLGTGGFITDTQYF
>TRBJ1-4|TRBV7-9|-|TRBD1
TGTGCCAGCAGCTTGGGGACAGCGATTAATGAAAAACTGTTTTTT
CASSLGTAINEKLFF
>TRBJ1-1|TRBV3-1/TRBV3-2|-|-
TGTGCCAGCAGCGGACAGCTGAACACTGAAGCTTTCTTT
CASSGQLNTEAFF
>TRBJ1-5|TRBV19|-|-
TGTGCCAGTAGTGCAGTGAGACAGGTTAGCAATCAGCCCCAGCATTTT
CASSAVRQVSNQPQHF
>TRBJ1-4|TRBV6-2/TRBV6-3|-|-
TGTGCCAGCAGTCTAAGGGGGTTAACTAATGAAAAACTGTTTTTT
CASSLRGLTNEKLFF
>TRBJ2-7|TRBV28|-|TRBD2
TGTGCCAGCAGTTTAGGGAGAACTAGCGGGGGATACGAGCAGTACTTC
CASSLGRTSGGYEQYF
>TRBJ2-3|TRBV5-4|-|-
TGTGCCAGCAGCCTAGGGCGGGCGACCCTCACAGATACGCAGTATTTT
CASSLGRATLTDTQYF
>TRBJ2-2|TRBV2|-|-
TGTGCCAGCAGTGAGGGGGGCACCGGGGAGCTGTTTTTT
CASSEGGTGELFF
>TRBJ1-1|TRBV10-3|once|-
TGTGCCATCAGGACAGGGAACACTGAAGCTTTCTTT
CAIRTGNTEAFF
>TRBJ2-2|TRBV19|-|-
TGTGCCAGTACCCTTACAGGGAACACCGGGGAGCTGTTTTTT
CASTLTGNTGELFF
>TRBJ1-1|TRBV4-3|-|-
TGCGCCAGCAGCCAAGAACGCGGGGACGGGAACACTGAAGCTTTCTTT
CASSQERGDGNTEAFF
>TRBJ2-1|TRBV5-1|-|-
TGCGCCAGCAGCTTGTTCAGGGGCTCCTACAATGAGCAGTTCTTC
CASSLFRGSYNEQFF
>TRBJ2-5|TRBV29-1|-|-
TGCAGCGTTGCGGGGCGGGGATTGAGAGAGACCCAGTACTTC
CSVAGRGLRETQYF
>TRBJ1-2|TRBV10-2|few|TRBD1
TGCGCCAGCCGGACAGGGGGCTATGGCTACACCTTC
CASRTGGYGYTF
>TRBJ1-4|TRBV7-9|-|-
TGTGCCAGCAGCTTACAGGGAAAGGAAAAACTGTTTTTT
CASSLQGKEKLFF
>TRBJ1-5|TRBV12-3/TRBV12-4|-|-
TGTGCCAGCAGTTTTCATAGCAATCAGCCCCAGCATTTT
CASSFHSNQPQHF
>TRBJ2-5|TRBV6-2/TRBV6-3|-|-
TGTGCCAGCAGTTATTTTAATTTTCGGACAGCACCGAAAGAGACCCAGTACTTC
CASSYFNFRTAPKETQYF
>TRBJ2-2|TRBV7-6|few|TRBD1
TGTGCCAGCAGCGCACAGACAGGGGGCGACACCGGGGAGCTGTTTTTT
CASSAQTGGDTGELFF
>TRBJ2-2|TRBV28|medium-sized|-
TGTGCCAGCAGGGCGGGCACCGGGGAGCTGTTTTTT
CASRAGTGELFF
>TRBJ1-2|TRBV7-2|-|TRBD1
TGTGCCAGCAGCTTAGGGGACAGGGGTTTTTATGGCTACACCTTC
CASSLGDRGFYGYTF
>TRBJ2-1|TRBV5-1|once|-
TGCGCCAGCAGCCAAAGGGGACAACAACTCCGGGGTGAGCAGTTCTTC
CASSQRGQQLRGEQFF
>TRBJ2-3|TRBV7-2|-|TRBD2
TGTGCCAGCCAAATAGCGGGGGGAGATACGCAGTATTTT
CASQIAGGDTQYF
>TRBJ2-2|TRBV9|-|TRBD1
TGTGCCAGCAGCGTTCGGGACAGGAGAAACACCGGGGAGCTGTTTTTT
CASSVRDRRNTGELFF
>TRBJ2-3|TRBV6-5|-|TRBD2
TGTGCCAGTGAGTGGGCGGGGGTCACCACAGATACGCAGTATTTT
CASEWAGVTTDTQYF
>TRBJ1-5|TRBV19|-|-
TGTGCCAGTAGTATAAAACTCCTTGGGCCCCAGCATTTT
CASSIKLLGPQHF
>TRBJ2-5|TRBV5-1|-|-
TGCGCCAGCAACGGCGGTATAGAAGAGACCCAGTACTTC
CASNGGIEETQYF
>TRBJ1-2|TRBV6-5|-|-
TGTGCCAGCAGTTCCCGGGGGGACGGCTATGGCTACACCTTC
CASSSRGDGYGYTF
>TRBJ1-5|TRBV3-1/TRBV3-2|once|TRBD1
TGTGCCAGCAGTAGGGACAGGGCAAATCAGCCCCAGCATTTT
CASSRDRANQPQHF